These 20 T cell receptor beta chains were sequenced from one sample in a study of Graves' ophthalmopathy and Graves' hyperthyroidism. Investigators amplified TCR beta CDR3 regions from RNA transcripts. The first-round RT-PCR employed HTBI primers together with the Qiagen OneStep RT-PCR kit. A multiplex PCR was then performed as the second round. TCRdb ran MiXCR on the multiplex PCR reads and lists one entry per CDR3 protein. This repertoire shows 400,000 to 450,000 distinct CDR3 sequences, around a fifth found once; its top ten account for roughly 3.2%. The sample consisted of peripheral blood. The origin of the receptors is a woman aged 18-29 years with stable Graves' hyperthyroidism.

In this sample, this clonotype turned up many times. The chain employs TRBV14 and TRBJ2-4; 13 bases match TRBD2. J was trimmed by 1 base and V by 4 bases; bases with no gene match: 7. The CDR3 loop spans 18 amino acids. Germline lookup yields CDR1 SGHDN and CDR2 FVKESK. The CDR3 DNA follows: TGTGCCAGCAGCCGGGGACTAGCGGGACTTGAGGCCAAAAACATTCAGTACTTC. It is translated as CASSRGLAGLEAKNIQYF.

The table lists this clonotype with many counts. The junction shows a germline mismatch at one end, possibly a read error. CDR3 sequence (DNA): TGTGCTAGCAGCTCCGGGGTAGCGGGAGACGGAGAGACCCAGTACTTC. Amino acid sequence: CASSSGVAGDGETQYF. V usage is TRBV7-7 and J usage is TRBJ2-5, with 9 bases lining up with TRBD2. CDR1 is SSHAT and CDR2 is FNYEAQ in the germline V gene (reference sequence). This CDR3 contains 16 residues.

This clonotype was seen just once. V usage is TRBV6-5 and J usage is TRBJ2-5; 7 bases line up with TRBD1. The germline V gene has CDR1 MNHEY and CDR2 SVGAGI. This CDR3 has 14 residues. Unmatched junction bases numbered 2, after V lost 2 bases and J lost 2 bases. The chain's CDR3 is CASSYEQGQETQYF. In DNA form, the CDR3 reads TGTGCCAGCAGTTACGAACAGGGGCAAGAGACCCAGTACTTC.

This clonotype has ten or more counts. The chain carries TRBV7-8 and TRBJ2-7, with 7 bases that match TRBD1. The CDR3 runs 15 residues. Per germline, CDR1 SGHVS and CDR2 FQNEAQ. The V gene end was trimmed by 1 base and the J gene end by 3 bases; junction bases not matched to a gene: 6. The chain's CDR3 is CASSLVSAGGYEQYF. The CDR3 DNA reads as TGTGCCAGCAGCTTAGTGTCGGCAGGGGGCTACGAGCAGTACTTC.

This clonotype was seen ten or more times. The V and J genes are TRBV5-1 and TRBJ1-3, with 7 bases aligning to TRBD1. Germline trimming cut 2 bases from V and 4 bases from J; bases unmatched to any gene: 6. This CDR3 is 15 amino acids long. Per the germline V gene, CDR1 is SGHRS and CDR2 is YFSETQ. CDR3 in amino acids: CASSFGQELGNTIYF. CDR3 nucleotide sequence: TGCGCCAGCAGCTTCGGACAGGAGCTAGGAAACACCATATATTTT.

V gene TRBV20-1 combines with J gene TRBJ2-7, with 10 nucleotides matching TRBD2. The junction had 6 bases not matched to a gene; V was cut back by 3 bases and J by 1 base. The CDR3 consists of 15 residues. Looked up from germline, CDR1 is DFQATT and CDR2 is SNEGSKA (reference sequence). The CDR3 DNA is TGCAGTGCTAGTGACCCGGGACTAGCGTCCTACGAGCAGTACTTC. Amino acid sequence: CSASDPGLASYEQYF.

This clonotype appeared a few times. The chain employs TRBV5-5 and TRBJ1-1; D is uncertain. Looked up from germline, CDR1 is SGHKS and CDR2 is YYEKEE (reference sequence). Trimming left V 3 bases short and J 1 base short, with 16 bases between. This CDR3 is built from 16 residues. Written as DNA, the CDR3 is TGTGCCAGCAGCTGGGGTCGTACCACCGGGAACACTGAAGCTTTCTTT. Its protein is CASSWGRTTGNTEAFF.

This rearrangement joins TRBV10-2 to TRBJ1-1; D is uncertain. V was cut by 6 bases and J by 3 bases, with 8 bases left in between. Germline lookup yields CDR1 WSHSY and CDR2 SAAADI. This CDR3 is 12 amino acids long. The CDR3 sequence: CASRFTDTEAFF. CDR3 bases: TGCGCCAGCAGATTCACGGACACTGAAGCTTTCTTT.

Ten or more counts support this clonotype. This chain uses TRBV7-9 with TRBJ1-1, with 7 bases fitting TRBD1. The CDR3 covers 14 residues. Germline-derived CDR1 and CDR2 are SEHNR and FQNEAQ (reference sequence). V gave up 4 bases and J gave up 3 bases; unmatched junction bases: 5. The CDR3 nucleotides are TGTGCCAGCAGCTCCCCGGGACAGTACACTGAAGCTTTCTTT. Amino acids: CASSSPGQYTEAFF. Combining the CDR3 with reference TRBV7-9 and TRBJ1-1 gives the whole variable domain DTGVSQNPRHKITKRGQNVTFRCDPISEHNRLYWYRQTLGQGPEFLTYFQNEAQLEKSRLLSDRFSAERPKGSFSTLEIQRTEQGDSAMYLCASSSPGQYTEAFFGQGTRLTVV.

This chain joins TRBV12-3 or TRBV12-4 and TRBJ2-7; D call uncertain. CDR3 length: 11 amino acids. Trimming stripped 6 bases from V and 6 bases from J, with 9 bases between. The CDR3 DNA reads TGTGCCAGCAGAGCAATGGGCGAGCAGTACTTC. Amino acid sequence: CASRAMGEQYF.

Ten or more counts support this clonotype. The chain couples TRBV6-5 to TRBJ1-2; D remains ambiguous. V was clipped by 5 bases and J by 3 bases, with 10 bases between them. CDR3 length: 13 residues. CDR1 and CDR2 (germline): MNHEY, SVGAGI. For the CDR3, the DNA is TGTGCCAGCAGTAACGGGCTGTACTATGGCTACACCTTC. Translating it yields CASSNGLYYGYTF.

This clonotype was seen repeatedly, ten times or more. The CDR3 end shows no conserved phenylalanine or tryptophan, and so a read error is likely. The chain joins TRBV20-1 to TRBJ2-7; perhaps TRBD2 as D (6 bases). Germline CDR1 reads DFQATT; CDR2 reads SNEGSKA (reference sequence). V shed 0 bases and J shed 7 bases, with 22 bases lying between them. The CDR3 is 16 residues long. The CDR3 spells CSARDVGGGREGEQYL. The CDR3, as DNA: TGCAGTGCTAGAGATGTTGGGGGAGGCAGGGAAGGGGAGCAGTACCTC.

In its sample, this clonotype was seen many times. The rearrangement uses TRBV6-2 or TRBV6-3 and TRBJ2-2; the D is unclear. The CDR3 runs 16 residues. V was shortened by 0 bases and J by 4 bases, with 12 bases between the two germline ends. The germline gives CDR1 MNHEY, CDR2 SVGEGT. The CDR3 nucleotides read TGTGCCAGCAGTTACTCGGGTCCGGATACCACCGGGGAGCTGTTTTTT. Protein product: CASSYSGPDTTGELFF.

This clonotype was counted at least ten times. The chain links TRBV30 to TRBJ1-5; 7 bases align to TRBD1. The ends lost 2 bases at V and 0 bases at J; junction bases unmatched: 13. Germline CDR1 GTSNPN, CDR2 SVGIG (reference sequence). The CDR3 is made up of 18 amino acids. CDR3 loop: CAWSRGRGFRFSNQPQHF. CDR3 nucleotides: TGTGCCTGGAGTAGGGGCAGGGGGTTTCGATTTAGCAATCAGCCCCAGCATTTT.

This clonotype has a count of ten or more. J is TRBJ1-3 and V is TRBV6-1; no clear D gene. Germline V gene data show CDR1 as MNHNS and CDR2 as SASEGT. The CDR3 contains 16 residues. V lost 9 bases to trimming and J lost 0 bases, with 18 bases between them. The DNA of the CDR3 is TGTGCCAGTAAACTTTCTCCCCAAGCCTCTGGAAACACCATATATTTT. Protein product: CASKLSPQASGNTIYF.

This clonotype was detected ten times or more. The rearrangement joins TRBV12-3 or TRBV12-4 to TRBJ1-1; D may be TRBD1 (6 bases). V lost 7 bases and J 0 bases, leaving 12 bases between the germline ends. The CDR3 extends over 14 amino acids. CDR3 loop: CASTPQGLNTEAFF. CDR3 DNA sequence: TGTGCCAGCACCCCACAGGGTTTGAACACTGAAGCTTTCTTT.

This clonotype was seen ten or more times. This chain uses TRBV6-1 with TRBJ1-2, with D unclear. Germline loops: CDR1 MNHNS, CDR2 SASEGT. The V end lost 7 bases, the J end lost 6 bases, and 15 bases lay between the germline ends. There are 13 residues in the CDR3. The CDR3 sequence is CASNPAISDGYTF. The CDR3 DNA follows: TGTGCCAGCAACCCGGCTATCTCGGATGGCTACACCTTC.

Here the CDR3 DNA reads TGTGCCACCAGGGAACAGGGAATCTATGGCTACACCTTC. Translated: CATREQGIYGYTF. J is TRBJ1-2 and V is TRBV6-1, with D possibly TRBD1 on 6 matching bases. This CDR3 is built from 13 residues. V was pared by 10 bases and J by 4 bases, with 16 bases between. The germline CDR1 and CDR2 sequences are MNHNS and SASEGT.

The chain recombines TRBV6-1 with TRBJ2-7; 8 bases align to TRBD1. J lost 3 bases, V lost 5 bases, and 6 bases had no gene match. Germline CDR1 MNHNS, CDR2 SASEGT. The CDR3 runs to 14 residues. CDR3 bases: TGTGCCAGCAGTCCCACCGGACAGGGCTACGAGCAGTACTTC. This translates into CASSPTGQGYEQYF.

This chain links TRBV5-5 with TRBJ1-2; TRBD1 agrees at 8 bases. Germline trimming cut 0 bases from V and 4 bases from J; bases unmatched to any gene: 8. The germline gives CDR1 SGHKS, CDR2 YYEKEE (reference sequence). This CDR3 comprises 16 residues. The CDR3 loop is CASSLEFVDRVYGYTF. CDR3 nucleotide sequence: TGTGCCAGCAGCTTGGAGTTTGTGGACAGGGTCTATGGCTACACCTTC.